This TCR beta chain appears in the sequencing data of a study of vaccination and CD4 T cells after COVID-19. Study findings and constraints: SARS-CoV-2-reactive clonotypes showed a nonsignificant median rise from around 20 to 38.

Cultured CD4+ T cell DNA was sequenced using the Oncomine TCR Beta short-read assay. From the PCR reads, TCRdb called clonotypes with MiXCR, one entry per CDR3 protein. The repertoire has roughly 16,000 distinct CDR3 sequences, approximately 70% of them found once; the top ten carry approximately 4.2%. The CDR3 length is 12 residues. The germline V gene encodes CDR1 MNHEY and CDR2 SVGAGI. The germline V and J ends were trimmed by 4 bases and 6 bases, with 10 bases remaining between them. As to treatment: approximately 11-day PBMC culture with coronavirus spike peptide pools or control peptides (ViraFEST assay). On this clonotype itself: Its antigen remains unknown.

The sequenced material came from CD4+ T cells from blood, cultured in vitro. The TCR originated in a human donor who had recovered from COVID-19. The chain has TRBV6-5 and TRBJ2-7, with D possibly matching TRBD1 (6 bases). The CDR3 nucleotides are TGTGCCAGCAGTTCCAGACAGGCCGAGCAGTACTTC. The encoded protein is CASSSRQAEQYF.